Listed here are 8 T cell receptor beta chains from one sample, sequenced in a study of blood T cells in healthy people across ages. Using a J-beta primer mix together with a sample-barcoded 5' primer, a second PCR was run for about 6 to 12 cycles. TCRdb processed the 5' RACE reads anew with MiXCR; each CDR3 protein has one entry. The table lists approximately 800,000 distinct CDR3 sequences, less than 60% of them singletons, with 15% to 20% in the top ten. The sequenced sample was blood. The source is a man at least 80 years old in good health.

The chain employs TRBV3-1 and TRBJ2-1, with D maybe TRBD2 (5 bases). Trimming removed 4 bases at V and 0 bases at J, with 10 bases between. Per the germline V gene, CDR1 is LGHDT and CDR2 is YNNKEL (reference sequence). The CDR3 has 15 residues. The CDR3 sequence is CASSRSVSSYNEQFF. CDR3 coding DNA: TGTGCCAGCAGCCGTAGCGTGAGCTCCTACAATGAGCAGTTCTTC.

The chain links TRBV9 to TRBJ1-1; no clear D gene. CDR1 SGDLS and CDR2 YYNGEE come from the germline V gene. V lost 3 bases and J 5 bases, leaving 17 bases between the germline ends. This CDR3 is built from 15 residues. CDR3 protein: CASSERPTGGTEAFF. DNA of the CDR3: TGTGCCAGCAGCGAGCGACCCACTGGTGGGACTGAAGCTTTCTTT.

J is TRBJ2-1 and V is TRBV28, with 10 bases that match TRBD2. The CDR3 totals 14 residues. Germline loops: CDR1 MDHEN, CDR2 SYDVKM. The V and J ends lost 5 bases and 9 bases, in that order; junction bases with no gene match: 7. This chain's CDR3 is CASSPSGRDGEQFF. The CDR3 DNA reads as TGTGCCAGCAGTCCAAGCGGGAGGGACGGTGAGCAGTTCTTC.

The rearrangement links TRBV6-6 to TRBJ2-6; no reliable D call. The CDR3 runs 14 residues. Germline CDR1 reads MNHNY; CDR2 reads SVGAGI (reference sequence). Trimming cost V 2 bases and J 4 bases, with 6 bases left between them. CDR3 sequence (DNA): TGTGCCAGCAGTTACGACCCCGGGGCCAACGTCCTGACTTTC. This sequence encodes CASSYDPGANVLTF.

The chain couples TRBV12-3 or TRBV12-4 to TRBJ1-1; tentative D call: TRBD1 (6 bases). Trimming removed 3 bases from V and 1 base from J, with 12 bases in between. The CDR3 loop spans 15 amino acids. The CDR3 DNA sequence: TGTGCCAGCAGTTTGACAGGACAGAGGAACACTGAAGCTTTCTTT. It encodes CASSLTGQRNTEAFF.

J is TRBJ2-7 and V is TRBV27; 7 bases fit TRBD1. The end of the DNA fits TRBJ2-5 better, so the J call may be wrong. Germline CDR1 and CDR2: MNHEY and SMNVEV (reference sequence). The CDR3 length is 16 residues. CDR3: CASSPLFGDRGETQYF. The CDR3 DNA reads as TGTGCCAGCAGTCCTTTGTTTGGGGACAGAGGAGAGACCCAGTACTTC.

The chain combines TRBV7-2 with TRBJ2-1; D possibly corresponds to TRBD2 (5 bases). This CDR3 is 17 amino acids long. Germline V gene data show CDR1 as SGHTA and CDR2 as FQGNSA. V was shortened by 0 bases and J by 1 base, with 13 bases between the two germline ends. The CDR3 bases are TGTGCCAGCAGCTTAGCGCTTGCCCGGGGATCCTACAATGAGCAGTTCTTC. It is translated as CASSLALARGSYNEQFF.

This clonotype has more than one count but fewer than ten. The rearrangement joins TRBV27 to TRBJ1-5; D unresolved. Trimming pared 3 bases from V and 1 base from J, leaving 7 bases between. This CDR3 has 14 residues. The germline CDR1 and CDR2 sequences are MNHEY and SMNVEV (reference sequence). CDR3 residues: CASSFQGSNQPQHF. The CDR3 coding sequence is TGTGCCAGCAGTTTCCAAGGAAGCAATCAGCCCCAGCATTTT.